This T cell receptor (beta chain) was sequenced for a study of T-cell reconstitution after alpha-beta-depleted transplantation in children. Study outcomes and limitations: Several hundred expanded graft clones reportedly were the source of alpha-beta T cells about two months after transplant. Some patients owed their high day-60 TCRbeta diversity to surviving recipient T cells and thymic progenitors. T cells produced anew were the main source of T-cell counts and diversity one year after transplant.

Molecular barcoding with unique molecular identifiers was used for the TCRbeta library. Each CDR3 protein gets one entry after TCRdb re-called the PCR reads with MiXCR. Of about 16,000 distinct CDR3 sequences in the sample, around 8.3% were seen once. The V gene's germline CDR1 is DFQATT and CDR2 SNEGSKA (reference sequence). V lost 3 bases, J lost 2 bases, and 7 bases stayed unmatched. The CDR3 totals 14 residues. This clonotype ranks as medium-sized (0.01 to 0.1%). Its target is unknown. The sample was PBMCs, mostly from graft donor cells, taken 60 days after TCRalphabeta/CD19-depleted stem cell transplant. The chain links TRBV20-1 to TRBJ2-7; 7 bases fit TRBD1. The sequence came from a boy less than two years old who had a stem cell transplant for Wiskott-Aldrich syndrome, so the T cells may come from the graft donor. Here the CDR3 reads CSASRDSATYEQYF. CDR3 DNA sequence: TGCAGTGCTAGTAGGGACAGCGCAACCTACGAGCAGTACTTC.